The T cell receptor beta chain under discussion was sequenced for a study of T cells in Graves' hyperthyroidism and ophthalmopathy (dated by TCRdb to the late 2010s). Concerning the study at large: TCR V-J signatures able to tell the groups apart were searched for in a discovery cohort of approximately 95 patients, of whom fewer than 45 had Graves' ophthalmopathy and around 58 had stable Graves' hyperthyroidism. After sampling, hyperthyroidism patients received methimazole starting at 30 mg daily, and ophthalmopathy patients received high-dose intravenous methylprednisolone. According to the paper, TCR Vbeta CDR3 sequencing was carried out on more than 120 peripheral blood samples, which came from more than 40 ophthalmopathy, around 74 hyperthyroidism and some 17 progressor patients. The 100 or so discovery patients were randomly split 7:3 into training and test sets. Prospective prediction of ophthalmopathy was tested in an independent validation cohort of some 20 hyperthyroidism patients and 17 patients who later progressed to ophthalmopathy. In addition, the study compared T-cell repertoires in thyroid tissue and in blood from 6 or 7 Graves' hyperthyroidism patients. General conclusions and limits of the study: In validation, the model predicted progression to ophthalmopathy with around 71% sensitivity and 72% to 85% specificity, a median of approximately 6.7 months before onset. No statistical method was used to fix the sample size in advance, and group allocation was not hidden from the investigators. In cross-validation, a model built on a 13 V-J signature told ophthalmopathy apart from stable hyperthyroidism with roughly 87% sensitivity and about 81% specificity, and in testing the same model reached 80%/75%. Blood samples also contained most of the expanded thyroid clonotypes (frequency above 0.001), which suggests that blood repertoires may reflect thyroid immune responses.

Taken from the germline V gene, the CDR1 and CDR2 loops are ENHRY and SYGVKD. The CDR3, cysteine through phenylalanine, is 14 amino acids long. Only the CDR3 DNA stays, 42 bases, in frame from base 1. Trimming at the junction amounts to 8 bases on V and 5 bases on J, and the germline ends lie 18 bases apart. Graves' hyperthyroidism was defined as stable when no progression to ophthalmopathy occurred over 18 months of follow-up. The hyperthyroidism patients were between 18 and 65 years old and newly diagnosed, with a disease duration of less than 2 months. Exclusion was applied to patients with uncontrolled infections, other autoimmune diseases, pregnancy or lactation. Diagnoses were based on clinical symptoms, serum thyroxine and TRAb, thyroid ultrasound and orbital computed tomography. Total RNA was extracted using Trizol reagent, and RNA quality was assessed on an Agilent 2100 Bioanalyzer. TCR beta CDR3 regions were amplified from RNA transcripts. For the first round of RT-PCR on the TCR CDR3, the HTBI primer set was used together with the Qiagen OneStep RT-PCR kit. The libraries were constructed in a second round of multiplex PCR and then size-selected and purified. Libraries were sequenced paired-end with 100 bp reads on an Illumina HiSeq2000. As for how the authors treated the data: SOAPnuke was used to process the raw data, with reads discarded if the reads contained adapters or uncalled bases, had a mean Phred below 15, or lacked an exact constant-primer or identifier match. High-quality paired reads were merged with COPE v1.2.5, and unique nucleotide sequences were defined as clonotypes. MiTCR v1.1 was used to align the clonotypes against IMGT TRBV, TRBD and TRBJ reference segments. Only V-J combinations with frequency above 0.0001, covering approximately 99% of repertoires, were analysed. A TCS score was defined as the ratio of F50 (clonal expansion) to E x V (chaos), with BLOSUM62-based TCRdist applied between CDR3 peptides within each V-J. Welch's t-statistics and random forest reduced around 510 V-J features to 13, which were used in a naive Bayes classifier (R e1071). TCRdb reanalyzed the raw reads on its own, using fastp at Q25 for trimming and MiXCR for clone calling, and kept in-frame beta chains. CDR3 protein sequences are deduplicated, and each keeps its most common genes and DNA. The V and J calls here are based on TCRdb, not the publication. This sample lists about 560,000 distinct CDR3 sequences; under 60% were detected once. Just over 8% of the sample is held by the ten biggest clonotypes.

In its sample, this clonotype was seen many times. Its binding antigen is unknown. Base qualities are missing; no much larger clone stands one base away. Sequencing was carried out using peripheral blood or thyroid tissue (not recorded which). The clonotype originates from a woman aged 18-35 years with Graves' hyperthyroidism. Donor details come from another sample of the same person, matched by shared clones. Here the chain combines TRBV10-3 and TRBJ2-5; the D call is tentative, TRBD1 or TRBD2, as each matches 6 bases. The DNA reads TGTGCCATCCACGGGGGCGGAGTGGAGGAGACCCAGTACTTC. This codes for CAIHGGGVEETQYF.